Following are 3 T cell receptor beta chains from one sample sequenced in a study of blood T cell repertoires in COVID-19. Sequencing used immunoSEQ multiplex PCR; TCRdb keeps in-frame clones, though not all of them. The table includes 210,000 or so clones, 80% to 90% detected once. The material sequenced was peripheral blood. These receptor sequences come from a woman older than 75 with acute or convalescent COVID-19.

The chain joins TRBV5-4 to TRBJ1-1; D remains ambiguous. Germline CDR1 is SGHNT and CDR2 is YYREEE (reference sequence). The CDR3 is 15 amino acids. V was clipped by 0 bases and J by 6 bases, with 15 bases between them. The CDR3 protein is CASSLGDTLTAEAFF. For the CDR3, the DNA is TGTGCCAGCAGCTTGGGAGACACTTTAACTGCTGAAGCTTTCTTT. The whole variable domain, filled in from reference TRBV5-4 and TRBJ1-1, reads ETGVTQSPTHLIKTRGQQVTLRCSSQSGHNTVSWYQQALGQGPQFIFQYYREEENGRGNFPPRFSGLQFPNYSSELNVNALELDDSALYLCASSLGDTLTAEAFFGQGTRLTVV.

Concerning this clone: This same CDR3 is encoded by further DNA sequences in the sample. The rearrangement uses TRBV18 and TRBJ1-2; perhaps TRBD1 as D (5 bases). Trimming took off 0 bases at V and 2 bases at J, with 7 bases between the two ends. This CDR3 is 14 amino acids long. CDR1 is KGHSH, CDR2 LQKENI, per germline. The CDR3 sequence: CASSPPAGNYGYTF. CDR3 coding DNA: TGTGCCAGCTCACCACCGGCAGGGAACTATGGCTACACCTTC.

This chain joins TRBV30 and TRBJ1-2, with 8 nucleotides matching TRBD1. The CDR3 covers 13 residues. J gave up 4 bases and V 2 bases, and 3 bases lay outside the gene matches. Germline loops: CDR1 GTSNPN, CDR2 SVGIG (reference sequence). This chain's CDR3 is CAWSPGQGYGYTF. CDR3 sequence (DNA): TGTGCCTGGAGTCCCGGACAGGGCTATGGCTACACCTTC.